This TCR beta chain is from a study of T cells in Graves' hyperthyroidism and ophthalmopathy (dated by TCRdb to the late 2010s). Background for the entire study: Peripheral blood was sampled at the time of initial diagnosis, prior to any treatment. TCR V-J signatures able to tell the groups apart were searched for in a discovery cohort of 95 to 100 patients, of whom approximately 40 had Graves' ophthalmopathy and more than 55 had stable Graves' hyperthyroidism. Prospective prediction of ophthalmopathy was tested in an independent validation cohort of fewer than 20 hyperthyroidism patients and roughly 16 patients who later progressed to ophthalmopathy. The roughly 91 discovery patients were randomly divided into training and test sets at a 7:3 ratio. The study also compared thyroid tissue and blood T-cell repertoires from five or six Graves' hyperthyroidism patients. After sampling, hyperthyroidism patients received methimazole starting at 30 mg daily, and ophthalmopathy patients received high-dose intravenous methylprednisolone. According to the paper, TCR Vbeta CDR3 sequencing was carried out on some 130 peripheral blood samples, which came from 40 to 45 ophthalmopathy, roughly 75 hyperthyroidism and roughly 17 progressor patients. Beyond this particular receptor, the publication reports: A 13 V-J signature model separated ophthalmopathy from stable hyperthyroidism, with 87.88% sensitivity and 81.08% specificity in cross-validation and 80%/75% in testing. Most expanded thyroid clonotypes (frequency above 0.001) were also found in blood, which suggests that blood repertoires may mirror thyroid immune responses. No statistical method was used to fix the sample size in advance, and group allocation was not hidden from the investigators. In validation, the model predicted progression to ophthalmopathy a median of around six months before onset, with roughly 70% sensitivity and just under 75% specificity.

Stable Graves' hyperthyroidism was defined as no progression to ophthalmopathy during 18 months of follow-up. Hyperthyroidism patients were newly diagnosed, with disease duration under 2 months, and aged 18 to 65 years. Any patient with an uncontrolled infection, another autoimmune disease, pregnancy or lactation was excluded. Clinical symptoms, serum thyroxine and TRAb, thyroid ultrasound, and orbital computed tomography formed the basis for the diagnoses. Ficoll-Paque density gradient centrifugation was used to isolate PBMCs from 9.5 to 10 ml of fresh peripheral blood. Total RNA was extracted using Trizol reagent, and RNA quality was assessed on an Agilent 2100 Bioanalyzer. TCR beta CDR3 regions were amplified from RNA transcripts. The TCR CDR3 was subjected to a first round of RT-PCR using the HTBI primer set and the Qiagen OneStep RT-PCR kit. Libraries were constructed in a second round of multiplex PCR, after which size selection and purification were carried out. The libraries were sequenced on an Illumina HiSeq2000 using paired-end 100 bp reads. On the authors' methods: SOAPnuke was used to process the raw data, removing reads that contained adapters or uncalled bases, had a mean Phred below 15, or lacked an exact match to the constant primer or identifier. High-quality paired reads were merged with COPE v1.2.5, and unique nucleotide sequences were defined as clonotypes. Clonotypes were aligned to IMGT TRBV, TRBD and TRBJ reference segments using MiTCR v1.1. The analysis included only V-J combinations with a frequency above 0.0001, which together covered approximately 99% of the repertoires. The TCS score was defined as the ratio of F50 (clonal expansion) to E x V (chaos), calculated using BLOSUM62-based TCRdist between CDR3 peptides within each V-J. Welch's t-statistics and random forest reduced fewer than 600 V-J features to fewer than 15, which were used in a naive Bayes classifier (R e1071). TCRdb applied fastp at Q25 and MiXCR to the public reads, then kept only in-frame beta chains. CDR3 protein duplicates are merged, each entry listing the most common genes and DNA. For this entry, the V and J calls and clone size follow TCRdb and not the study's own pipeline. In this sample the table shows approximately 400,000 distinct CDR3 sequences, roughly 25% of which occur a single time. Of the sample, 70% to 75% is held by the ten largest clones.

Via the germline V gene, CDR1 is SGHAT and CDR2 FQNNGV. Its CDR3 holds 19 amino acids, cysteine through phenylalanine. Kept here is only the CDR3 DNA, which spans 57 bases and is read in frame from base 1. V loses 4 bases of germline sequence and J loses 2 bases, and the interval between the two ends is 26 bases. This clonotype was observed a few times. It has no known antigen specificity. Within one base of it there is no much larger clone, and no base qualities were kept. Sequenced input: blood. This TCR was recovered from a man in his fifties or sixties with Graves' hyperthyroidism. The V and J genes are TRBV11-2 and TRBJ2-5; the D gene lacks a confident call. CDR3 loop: CASSSLVAESFEVQETQYF. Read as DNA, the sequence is TGTGCCAGCAGCTCCCTGGTGGCCGAATCGTTTGAAGTACAAGAGACCCAGTACTTC.